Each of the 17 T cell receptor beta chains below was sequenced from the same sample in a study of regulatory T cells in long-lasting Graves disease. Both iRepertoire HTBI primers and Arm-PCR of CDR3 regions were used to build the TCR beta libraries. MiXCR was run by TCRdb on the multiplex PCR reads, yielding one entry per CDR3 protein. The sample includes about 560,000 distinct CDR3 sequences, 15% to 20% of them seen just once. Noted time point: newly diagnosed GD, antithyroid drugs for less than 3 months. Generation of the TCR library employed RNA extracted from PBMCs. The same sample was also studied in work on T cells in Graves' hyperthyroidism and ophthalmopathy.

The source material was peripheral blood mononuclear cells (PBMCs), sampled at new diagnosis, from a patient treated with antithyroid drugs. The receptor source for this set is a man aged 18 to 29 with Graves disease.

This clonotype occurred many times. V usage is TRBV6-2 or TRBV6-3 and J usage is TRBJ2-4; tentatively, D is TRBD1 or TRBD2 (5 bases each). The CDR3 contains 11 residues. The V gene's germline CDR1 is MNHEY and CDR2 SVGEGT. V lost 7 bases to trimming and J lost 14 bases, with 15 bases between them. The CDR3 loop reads CASTTGTSEYF. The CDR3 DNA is TGTGCCAGCACCACCGGGACGTCTGAGTACTTC.

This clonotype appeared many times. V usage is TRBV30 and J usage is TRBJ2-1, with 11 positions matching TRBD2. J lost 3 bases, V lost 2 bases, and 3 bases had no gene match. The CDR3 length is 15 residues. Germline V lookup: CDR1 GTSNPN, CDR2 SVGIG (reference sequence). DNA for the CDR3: TGTGCCTGGAGTCAGCTAGCGGGGGGCTACAATGAGCAGTTCTTC. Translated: CAWSQLAGGYNEQFF.

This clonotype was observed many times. In DNA form, the CDR3 reads TGTGCCATCAGCCCGGGGGGGAGCACAGATACGCAGTATTTT. Its translation is CAISPGGSTDTQYF. The V and J genes are TRBV10-3 and TRBJ2-3; 8 nucleotides match TRBD2. Germline V lookup: CDR1 ENHRY, CDR2 SYGVKD. V lost 6 bases to trimming and J lost 0 bases; unmatched junction nucleotides: 2. CDR3 length: 14 amino acids.

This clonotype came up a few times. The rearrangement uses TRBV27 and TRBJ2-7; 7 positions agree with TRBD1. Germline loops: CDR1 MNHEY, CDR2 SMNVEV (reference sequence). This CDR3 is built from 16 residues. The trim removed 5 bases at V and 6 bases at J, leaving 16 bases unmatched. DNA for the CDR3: TGTGCCAGCAGTCAGGGGGAGCTGACAGCACTCACCGAGCAGTACTTC. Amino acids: CASSQGELTALTEQYF.

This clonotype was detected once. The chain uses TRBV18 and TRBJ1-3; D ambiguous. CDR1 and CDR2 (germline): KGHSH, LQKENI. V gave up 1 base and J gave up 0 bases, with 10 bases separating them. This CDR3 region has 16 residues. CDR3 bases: TGTGCCAGCTCACCACGTCAGGTGCTCTCTGGAAACACCATATATTTT. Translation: CASSPRQVLSGNTIYF.

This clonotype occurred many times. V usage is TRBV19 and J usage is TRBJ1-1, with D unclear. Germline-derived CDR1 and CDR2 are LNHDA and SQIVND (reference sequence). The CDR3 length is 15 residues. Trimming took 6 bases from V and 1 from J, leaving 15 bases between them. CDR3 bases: TGTGCCAGTAGCAACGCGAGGGCCGGGAACACTGAAGCTTTCTTT. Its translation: CASSNARAGNTEAFF. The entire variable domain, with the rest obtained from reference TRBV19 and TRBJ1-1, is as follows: DGGITQSPKYLFRKEGQNVTLSCEQNLNHDAMYWYRQDPGQGLRLIYYSQIVNDFQKGDIAEGYSVSREKKESFPLTVTSAQKNPTAFYLCASSNARAGNTEAFFGQGTRLTVV.

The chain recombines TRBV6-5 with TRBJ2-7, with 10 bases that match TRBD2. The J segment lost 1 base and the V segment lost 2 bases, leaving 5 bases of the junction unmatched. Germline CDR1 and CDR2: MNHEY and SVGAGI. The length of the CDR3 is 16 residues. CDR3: CASSYPSGRASYEQYF. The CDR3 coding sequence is TGTGCCAGCAGTTACCCCAGCGGGAGGGCTTCCTACGAGCAGTACTTC.

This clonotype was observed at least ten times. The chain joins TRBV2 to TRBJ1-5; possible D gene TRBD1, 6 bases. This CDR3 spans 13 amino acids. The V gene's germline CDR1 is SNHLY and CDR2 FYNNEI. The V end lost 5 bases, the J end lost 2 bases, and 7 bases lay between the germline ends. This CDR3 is CASSWTGNQPQHF. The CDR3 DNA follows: TGTGCCAGCAGTTGGACAGGCAATCAGCCCCAGCATTTT.

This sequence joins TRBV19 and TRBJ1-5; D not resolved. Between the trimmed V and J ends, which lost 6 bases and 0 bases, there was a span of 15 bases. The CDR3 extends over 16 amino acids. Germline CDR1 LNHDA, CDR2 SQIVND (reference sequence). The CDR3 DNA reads TGTGCCAGTAGGTGGACGGGAACCGCTAGCAATCAGCCCCAGCATTTT. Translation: CASRWTGTASNQPQHF.

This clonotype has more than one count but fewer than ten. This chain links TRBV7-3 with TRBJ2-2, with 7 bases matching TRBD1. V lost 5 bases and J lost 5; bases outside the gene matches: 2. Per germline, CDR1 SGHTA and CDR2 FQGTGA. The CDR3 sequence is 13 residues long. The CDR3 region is CASSDRVTGELFF. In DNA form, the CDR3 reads TGTGCCAGCAGCGACAGGGTTACCGGGGAGCTGTTTTTT.

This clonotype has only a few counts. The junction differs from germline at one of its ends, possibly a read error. The CDR3 sequence: CASSPAQGPEAFF. DNA for the CDR3: TGTGCCAGCAGCCCAGCCCAGGGCCCTGAGGCTTTCTTT. The chain uses TRBV7-9 and TRBJ1-1; TRBD1 is a possible D gene (5 bases). CDR3 length: 13 amino acids. From germline, CDR1 is SEHNR and CDR2 FQNEAQ (reference sequence).

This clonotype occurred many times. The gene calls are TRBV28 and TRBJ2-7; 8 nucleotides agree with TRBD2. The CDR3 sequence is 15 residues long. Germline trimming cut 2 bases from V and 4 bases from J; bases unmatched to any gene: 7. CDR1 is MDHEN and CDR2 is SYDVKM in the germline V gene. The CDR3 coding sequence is TGTGCCAGCAGTTTACGGAGCGGGAGTCGATACGAGCAGTACTTC. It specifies CASSLRSGSRYEQYF.

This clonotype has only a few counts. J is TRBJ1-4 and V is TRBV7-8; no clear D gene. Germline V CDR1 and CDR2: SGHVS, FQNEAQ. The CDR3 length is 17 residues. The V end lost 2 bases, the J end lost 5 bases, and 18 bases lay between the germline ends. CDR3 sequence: CASSLTPGFKQNEKLFF. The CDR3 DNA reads TGTGCCAGCAGCTTAACCCCCGGGTTTAAACAGAATGAAAAACTGTTTTTT.

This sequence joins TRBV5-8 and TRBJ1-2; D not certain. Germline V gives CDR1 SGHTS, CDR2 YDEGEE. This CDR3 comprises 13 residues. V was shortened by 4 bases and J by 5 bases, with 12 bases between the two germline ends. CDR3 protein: CASSLPPEYGYTF. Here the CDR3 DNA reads TGTGCCAGCAGCCTCCCGCCCGAATATGGCTACACCTTC.

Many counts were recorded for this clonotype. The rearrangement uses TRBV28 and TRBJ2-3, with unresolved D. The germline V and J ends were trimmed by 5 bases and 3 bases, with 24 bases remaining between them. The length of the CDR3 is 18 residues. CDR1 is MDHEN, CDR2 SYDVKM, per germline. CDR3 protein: CASSPLPIITRRTDTQYF. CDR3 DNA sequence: TGTGCCAGCAGTCCCCTCCCTATCATAACTCGACGGACAGATACGCAGTATTTT.

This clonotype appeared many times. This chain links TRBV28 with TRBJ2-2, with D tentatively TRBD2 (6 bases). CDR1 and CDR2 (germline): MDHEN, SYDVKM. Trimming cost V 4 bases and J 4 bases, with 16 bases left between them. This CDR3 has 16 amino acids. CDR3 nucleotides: TGTGCCAGCAGTTCCCCCCCCGGGGGTCCCACCGGGGAGCTGTTTTTT. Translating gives CASSSPPGGPTGELFF.

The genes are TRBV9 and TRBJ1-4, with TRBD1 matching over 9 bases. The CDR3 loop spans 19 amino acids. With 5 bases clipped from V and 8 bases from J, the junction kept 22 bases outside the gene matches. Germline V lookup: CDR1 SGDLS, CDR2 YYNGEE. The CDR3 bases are TGTGCCAGCAGTACCGCCGGGACAGGGAGTCTTACGGGCGGAGAAAAACTGTTTTTT. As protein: CASSTAGTGSLTGGEKLFF.